The sequence of this TCR beta chain was determined in a study of blood T cells in healthy people across ages. The ends were cut back, 4 bases at V and 2 bases at J, with 8 bases in the middle. The CDR3 runs to 12 residues. The germline CDR1 and CDR2 sequences are DFQATT and SNEGSKA (reference sequence). Using a J-beta primer mix together with a sample-barcoded 5' primer, a second PCR was run for 7 to 11 cycles. From the 5' RACE reads, TCRdb called clonotypes with MiXCR, one entry per CDR3 protein. The data show about 760,000 distinct CDR3 sequences, with approximately 25% seen just once and more than 8% held by the top ten. This clonotype has a handful of counts. The same data also went into a second study, on T cells of mothers and their children.

The clonotype originates from a boy younger than 18 in good health. Material: blood. The V gene is TRBV20-1, the J gene TRBJ2-5; the D gene is possibly TRBD1 (6 bases). CDR3 region: CSANGQQETQYF. The DNA for the CDR3 is TGCAGTGCTAACGGACAGCAAGAGACCCAGTACTTC.